Included here is one T cell receptor beta chain sequence, with context. At one boundary the junction diverges from the germline segment, which might be a read error. Starting material for RNA and DNA co-extraction consisted of about 17-31 mg of unsorted bulk tissue. These data originate in a study of tumor-infiltrating lymphocytes in primary liver carcinoma. Priming with a constant-region primer yielded TCR beta cDNA from roughly 0.45 ug total RNA. Construction of TCR beta libraries relied on three successive nested multiplex PCR rounds employing slightly modified ARM-PCR. TRBV1-TRBV30 forward primers paired with a C-beta reverse primer were used in the first two PCR rounds, which ran approximately 10 cycles each. TCRdb analysed the multiplex PCR reads with MiXCR anew, one entry per CDR3 protein. The table records under 45,000 distinct CDR3 sequences, approximately 73% of them present only once. The germline V gene encodes CDR1 SGHNT and CDR2 YYREEE (reference sequence). The CDR3 is 13 amino acids.

The source of this sequence is a man aged 40-49 years with primary liver carcinoma and hepatitis B virus infection. V and J are TRBV5-4 and TRBJ1-2; unclear D gene. The source material was liver tumor tissue from sampling region 2. The sample's subset: tumor region T2, inferior pole. CDR3 region: CASGARGGLGCTF. In DNA, the CDR3 is TGTGCCAGCGGCGCCCGGGGAGGCCTGGGCTGCACCTTC. The whole variable domain, filled in from reference TRBV5-4 and TRBJ1-2, reads ETGVTQSPTHLIKTRGQQVTLRCSSQSGHNTVSWYQQALGQGPQFIFQYYREEENGRGNFPPRFSGLQFPNYSSELNVNALELDDSALYLCASGARGGLGCTFGSGTRLTVV.